The TCR beta chain under discussion was sequenced for a study of T cells after yellow fever vaccination. Study context: Some fractions had low cell numbers, and these were prepared with SMART-Seq v4 Ultra Low Input.

The table lists this clonotype with a few counts. What it binds is unknown. Regarding the study as a whole: Abundant bulk-derived clonotypes could contaminate FACS-sorted repertoires. After the booster, nearly 98% of CD4 and 88% of CD8 primary-response clones were re-detected.

This CDR3 is built from 15 residues. Germline loops: CDR1 SGHRS, CDR2 YFSETQ. Trimming at V came to 2 bases and at J to 4 bases, leaving 3 bases not matched to a gene. 5'RACE template switching produced TCR cDNA carrying a universal primer site and UMIs. TCRdb re-called the 5' RACE reads through MiXCR, storing one row per CDR3 protein. Among some 550,000 distinct CDR3 sequences listed, roughly 21% were seen once. The sequenced sample was PBMCs, obtained 15 days after the yellow fever booster vaccination. The rearrangement links TRBV5-1 to TRBJ2-6; 7 bases are shared with TRBD1. The receptor was derived from a man aged 30 to 45 who received the YFV17D yellow fever vaccine. The CDR3 is CASSFDRAGANVLTF. Here the CDR3 DNA reads TGCGCCAGCAGCTTTGACAGGGCCGGGGCCAACGTCCTGACTTTC.